The entry that follows covers one T cell receptor (beta chain) sequence. Using immunoSEQ multiplex PCR, the repertoire was profiled, and TCRdb retains in-frame clones only, with some absent. The table records 2 million to 2.5 million clones, 93% of them present only once. This entry belongs to a study of shared clonotypes between healthy human individuals. The naive CD8 fraction comprised CD45RO-negative cells positively selected for CCR7 and excluded terminally differentiated effector memory CD45RA+ cells. The specimen was naive CD8+ T cells from PBMCs. The receptor was isolated from a man younger than 35 in good health. Some clones in this sample may be carry-over from other donors' samples.

The CDR3 sequence is CASNAGGFFYEQYF. The CDR3 DNA reads TGTGCCAGTAATGCAGGGGGTTTTTTCTACGAGCAGTACTTC. The chain is built from TRBV19 and TRBJ2-7, with TRBD1 matching over 7 bases. The CDR3 spans 14 residues. The V segment lost 7 bases and the J segment 3 bases; nucleotides outside the gene matches: 9. Germline assignment: CDR1 LNHDA and CDR2 SQIVND (reference sequence).